Below, 2 T cell receptor beta chains from the same sample are listed, as sequenced in a study of blood T cell repertoires in COVID-19. TCRdb keeps only in-frame clones here, not all; method: immunoSEQ multiplex PCR. The sample consists of about 670,000 clones, about 90% of them appearing once. The sequenced material came from peripheral blood. Receptors were obtained from a woman between 18 and 30 years old with acute or convalescent COVID-19.

The genes are TRBV5-1 and TRBJ2-2, with TRBD1 as a possible D gene (6 bases). This CDR3 is 15 amino acids long. V lost 3 bases, J lost 9 bases, and 18 bases lay in between. Looked up from germline, CDR1 is SGHRS and CDR2 is YFSETQ. The CDR3 loop is CASSSTDSLARELFF. The CDR3 DNA reads TGCGCCAGCAGCTCGACGGACAGCCTAGCCCGGGAGCTGTTTTTT. Full variable domain (rest looked up from reference TRBV5-1 and TRBJ2-2): KAGVTQTPRYLIKTRGQQVTLSCSPISGHRSVSWYQQTPGQGLQFLFEYFSETQRNKGNFPGRFSGRQFSNSRSEMNVSTLELGDSALYLCASSSTDSLARELFFGEGSRLTVL.

The CDR3 nucleotides read TGCGCCAGCAGTGAGTCGGGGCCCCAGTACTTC. This translates into CASSESGPQYF. This chain connects TRBV10-2 to TRBJ2-5, with D maybe TRBD1 (5 bases). CDR1 is WSHSY and CDR2 is SAAADI in the germline V gene. This CDR3 contains 11 residues. V gave up 0 bases and J gave up 9 bases, with 5 bases separating them.